A single sample gave rise to the 27 T cell receptor beta chains below, sequenced in a study of identical twins. MiXCR was run by TCRdb on the 5' RACE reads, yielding one entry per CDR3 protein. Of some 790,000 distinct CDR3 sequences detected, over 15% appear once; the ten largest clones hold approximately 14%. These data also formed part of another study, on T cells expressing NK-cell markers.

Material for sequencing was PBMCs. These receptors were obtained from a woman between 18 and 29 years old in good health.

The chain couples TRBV9 to TRBJ2-5, with 15 bases identical to TRBD2. V shed 3 bases and J 5 bases; nucleotides not matched to a gene: 8. This CDR3 region has 17 residues. Germline CDR1 SGDLS, CDR2 YYNGEE. CDR3 sequence reads: CASSAGLAGGRGETQYF. In DNA, the CDR3 is TGTGCCAGCAGCGCCGGACTAGCGGGAGGGAGAGGGGAGACCCAGTACTTC.

The sample holds a few counts of this clonotype. This rearrangement joins TRBV24-1 to TRBJ2-2; D unresolved. The germline V gene has CDR1 KGHDR and CDR2 SFDVKD. The CDR3 extends over 12 amino acids. V was cut by 7 bases and J by 5 bases, with 7 bases left in between. The CDR3 loop reads CATRSYTGELFF. DNA for the CDR3: TGTGCCACCAGGTCGTATACCGGGGAGCTGTTTTTT.

The chain has TRBV6-2 or TRBV6-3 and TRBJ2-7; D gene unclear. With 7 bases removed from V and 3 bases from J, the gap between germline ends came to 10 bases. The CDR3 is made up of 12 amino acids. CDR1 and CDR2 from the germline V gene are MNHEY and SVGEGT. CDR3 bases: TGTGCCAGCACCGACCGATACTACGAGCAGTACTTC. Translated: CASTDRYYEQYF.

This clonotype was found a few times. This chain connects TRBV9 to TRBJ1-5; 10 positions match TRBD1. V lost 3 bases, J lost 8 bases, and 2 bases stayed unmatched. The CDR3 covers 13 residues. Looked up from germline, CDR1 is SGDLS and CDR2 is YYNGEE. As DNA, the CDR3 is TGTGCCAGCAGCGCCGGGACAGGGGAGCCCCAGCATTTT. The encoded protein is CASSAGTGEPQHF.

The rearrangement uses TRBV6-1 and TRBJ2-5; TRBD2 matches 12 bases. CDR3 length: 18 amino acids. Trimming cost V 9 bases and J 2 bases; bases outside gene matches: 16. The germline V gene has CDR1 MNHNS and CDR2 SASEGT. The CDR3 here is CASLSGTSGLLGQETQYF. DNA of the CDR3: TGTGCCAGTCTTTCCGGGACTAGCGGGCTTCTTGGGCAAGAGACCCAGTACTTC.

V is TRBV12-3 or TRBV12-4 and J is TRBJ2-5; D is uncertain. The CDR3 has 17 amino acids. V was pared by 6 bases and J by 3 bases, with 23 bases between. CDR3 nucleotide sequence: TGTGCCAGCAGAGGCCTAATGCTCACGGACCAAGAAGAGACCCAGTACTTC. Amino acid sequence: CASRGLMLTDQEETQYF.

This clonotype was seen a few times. The gene calls are TRBV6-1 and TRBJ2-7; D may correspond to TRBD1 or TRBD2 (5 bases each). With 1 base removed from V and 1 base from J, the gap between germline ends came to 14 bases. CDR1 and CDR2 (germline): MNHNS, SASEGT. The CDR3 loop spans 16 amino acids. CDR3: CASSEELGAESYEQYF. CDR3 DNA: TGTGCCAGCAGTGAAGAACTAGGGGCGGAATCCTACGAGCAGTACTTC.

This clonotype was seen ten or more times. The rearrangement links TRBV7-2 to TRBJ2-7; TRBD2 matches at 7 bases. CDR3 length: 13 amino acids. Germline CDR1 and CDR2: SGHTA and FQGNSA. With V trimmed by 4 bases and J by 1 base, 1 base remained unmatched. The DNA of the CDR3 is TGTGCCAGCAGCTGGGGAGGGTCCTACGAGCAGTACTTC. Its protein product is CASSWGGSYEQYF.

CDR3: CASSSSTWSDTQYF. The CDR3 DNA reads TGTGCCAGCAGCTCCTCGACTTGGTCAGATACGCAGTATTTT. The chain combines TRBV11-2 with TRBJ2-3; D is unresolved. V gave up 4 bases and J gave up 4 bases, with 12 bases separating them. The germline V gene encodes CDR1 SGHAT and CDR2 FQNNGV. The CDR3 extends over 14 amino acids.

There are many counts of this clonotype. The V gene is TRBV12-3 or TRBV12-4, the J gene TRBJ2-1; D is undetermined. V lost 3 bases and J 1 base, leaving 4 bases between the germline ends. The CDR3 is 13 residues long. The CDR3 sequence is CASSLGSYNEQFF. CDR3 coding DNA: TGTGCCAGCAGTTTGGGGTCCTACAATGAGCAGTTCTTC.

This clonotype was detected only a few times. V usage is TRBV16 and J usage is TRBJ1-1, with D hard to call. The V gene's germline CDR1 is KGHSY and CDR2 FQNENV. This CDR3 is built from 12 residues. The V gene lost 2 bases and the J gene lost 8 bases, with 9 bases spanning the gap. The DNA for the CDR3 is TGTGCCAGCAGCCAACCCCGCAGGGAAGCTTTCTTT. Translating gives CASSQPRREAFF.

The chain carries TRBV20-1 and TRBJ2-7; 12 bases agree with TRBD1. J lost 5 bases, V lost 6 bases, and 2 bases had no gene match. Looked up from germline, CDR1 is DFQATT and CDR2 is SNEGSKA (reference sequence). The CDR3 has 12 residues. CDR3 sequence reads: CSAGQGAHEQYF. The CDR3 DNA reads as TGCAGTGCGGGACAGGGGGCCCACGAGCAGTACTTC.

This chain joins TRBV6-1 and TRBJ2-2; D is unclear. Trimming stripped 9 bases from V and 6 bases from J, with 14 bases between. Germline V CDR1 and CDR2: MNHNS, SASEGT. This CDR3 region has 13 residues. The CDR3 loop is CASVIHMAGELFF. CDR3 in DNA: TGTGCCAGTGTTATCCATATGGCCGGGGAGCTGTTTTTT.

This clonotype turned up a few times. V usage is TRBV20-1 and J usage is TRBJ2-7, with no clear D. The CDR3 spans 14 residues. Trimming left V 6 bases short and J 0 bases short, with 15 bases between. Germline V gene data show CDR1 as DFQATT and CDR2 as SNEGSKA (reference sequence). DNA of the CDR3: TGCAGTGCCTGGGCCCAACGGAGCTCCTACGAGCAGTACTTC. Translated, it gives CSAWAQRSSYEQYF.

The V call is TRBV5-1, the J call TRBJ1-2; D possibly corresponds to TRBD1 (6 bases). CDR1 and CDR2 from the germline V gene are SGHRS and YFSETQ. V was clipped by 0 bases and J by 3 bases, with 9 bases between them. The CDR3 sequence is 14 residues long. The CDR3 bases are TGCGCCAGCAGCTTGGGACAGGTTGACTATGGCTACACCTTC. It codes for CASSLGQVDYGYTF.

This clonotype is medium-sized. The V gene is TRBV12-3 or TRBV12-4, the J gene TRBJ2-1; D may be TRBD2 (6 bases). The CDR3 has 12 residues. The ends were cut back, 2 bases at V and 16 bases at J, with 15 bases in the middle. Here the CDR3 reads CASSLIAAPSFF. CDR3 coding DNA: TGTGCCAGCAGTTTAATAGCGGCCCCGAGTTTCTTC.

Here the CDR3 DNA reads TGTGCCAGCACGAGGGCCCCTCAGCCCCAGCATTTT. Amino acids: CASTRAPQPQHF. This sequence joins TRBV6-1 and TRBJ1-5, with D unclear. Trimming stripped 7 bases from V and 6 bases from J, with 10 bases between. This CDR3 has 12 residues. Germline lookup yields CDR1 MNHNS and CDR2 SASEGT.

This clonotype was counted a few times. The chain's CDR3 is CASSLLGDDQPQHF. The CDR3 coding sequence is TGTGCCAGCAGTTTACTAGGAGATGATCAGCCCCAGCATTTT. The chain combines TRBV12-3 or TRBV12-4 with TRBJ1-5; D is uncertain. The CDR3 contains 14 residues. The V gene lost 2 bases and the J gene lost 5 bases, with 10 bases spanning the gap.

V usage is TRBV6-2 or TRBV6-3 and J usage is TRBJ2-7; a possible D gene is TRBD1 (5 bases). From germline, CDR1 is MNHEY and CDR2 SVGEGT. Deletions cut 8 bases from V and 7 bases from J, with 12 bases between. The CDR3 spans 11 residues. The CDR3: CASCQGAEQYF. The CDR3 DNA reads TGTGCCAGCTGTCAGGGTGCTGAGCAGTACTTC.

This clonotype was counted only a few times. The chain couples TRBV12-3 or TRBV12-4 to TRBJ1-1; possibly TRBD1 for D (5 bases). V lost 5 bases and J 2 bases, leaving 12 bases between the germline ends. This CDR3 has 14 residues. The CDR3 region is CASSEQVTNTEAFF. DNA for the CDR3: TGTGCCAGCAGTGAACAGGTAACAAACACTGAAGCTTTCTTT.

This clonotype was counted only a few times. The V gene is TRBV29-1, the J gene TRBJ2-2, with 7 bases aligning to TRBD1. Per the germline V gene, CDR1 is SQVTM and CDR2 is ANQGSEA. V dropped 5 bases and J dropped 6; count of bases not matched to a gene: 3. The length of the CDR3 is 12 residues. The DNA for the CDR3 is TGCAGCGTTTCGAGGGGGCCCGGGGAGCTGTTTTTT. Its translation is CSVSRGPGELFF.

Many counts were recorded for this clonotype. The chain joins TRBV10-1 to TRBJ2-2; D gene ambiguous. V gave up 6 bases and J gave up 1 base, with 9 bases separating them. There are 14 residues in the CDR3. Per the germline V gene, CDR1 is WNHNN and CDR2 is SYGVQD (reference sequence). For the CDR3, the DNA is TGCGCCAGCAGGTCGGACGGGAACACCGGGGAGCTGTTTTTT. This translates into CASRSDGNTGELFF.

The genes are TRBV7-9 and TRBJ2-3, with a weak D call TRBD2 (5 bases). The CDR3 loop spans 16 amino acids. Looked up from germline, CDR1 is SEHNR and CDR2 is FQNEAQ (reference sequence). V was trimmed by 4 bases and J by 3 bases, leaving 17 bases between them. The CDR3 DNA sequence: TGTGCCAGCAGCTCAGAGCAGGAGGAGGTTACAGATACGCAGTATTTT. The encoded protein is CASSSEQEEVTDTQYF.

V gene TRBV20-1 combines with J gene TRBJ2-1; 9 bases match TRBD2. Germline loops: CDR1 DFQATT, CDR2 SNEGSKA (reference sequence). The junction had 4 bases not matched to a gene; V was cut back by 0 bases and J by 10 bases. CDR3 length equals 13 residues. The CDR3 reads CSARDLAGGEQFF. The CDR3 DNA sequence: TGCAGTGCTAGAGATCTGGCGGGAGGGGAGCAGTTCTTC.

This sequence joins TRBV6-1 and TRBJ2-4; 9 nucleotides align to TRBD1. Germline V CDR1 and CDR2: MNHNS, SASEGT. CDR3 size: 14 residues. Germline trimming cut 6 bases from V and 7 bases from J; bases unmatched to any gene: 7. CDR3 DNA sequence: TGTGCCAGCAGAGTGACAGGGGGTAGCAACATTCAGTACTTC. It yields the protein CASRVTGGSNIQYF.

J is TRBJ2-1 and V is TRBV14; TRBD2 matches at 7 bases. Trimming at V came to 6 bases and at J to 0 bases, leaving 11 bases not matched to a gene. This CDR3 region has 17 residues. CDR1 and CDR2 (germline): SGHDN, FVKESK. The CDR3 coding sequence is TGTGCCAGCAGTCCCTTACGAGCGGGGAGCTCCTACAATGAGCAGTTCTTC. As protein: CASSPLRAGSSYNEQFF.

This clonotype showed up just a few times. The chain has TRBV6-6 and TRBJ1-6; 7 bases map to TRBD1. V lost 8 bases and J lost 10; bases outside the gene matches: 8. The CDR3 is made up of 13 amino acids. Per the germline V gene, CDR1 is MNHNY and CDR2 is SVGAGI (reference sequence). CDR3 sequence reads: CASGERGHSPLHF. The CDR3 DNA is TGTGCCAGCGGCGAGAGGGGGCACTCACCCCTCCACTTT.